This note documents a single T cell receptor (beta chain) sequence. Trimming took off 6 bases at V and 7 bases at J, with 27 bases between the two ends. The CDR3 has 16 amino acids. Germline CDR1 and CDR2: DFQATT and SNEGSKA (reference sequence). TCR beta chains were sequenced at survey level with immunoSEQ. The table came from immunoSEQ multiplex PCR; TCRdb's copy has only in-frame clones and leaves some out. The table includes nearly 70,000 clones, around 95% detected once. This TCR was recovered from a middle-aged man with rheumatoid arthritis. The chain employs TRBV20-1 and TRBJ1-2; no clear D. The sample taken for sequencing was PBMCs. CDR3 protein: CSASKKQVQVTGGYTF. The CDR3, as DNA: TGCAGTGCAAGTAAGAAGCAGGTTCAGGTTACTGGTGGCTACACCTTC.